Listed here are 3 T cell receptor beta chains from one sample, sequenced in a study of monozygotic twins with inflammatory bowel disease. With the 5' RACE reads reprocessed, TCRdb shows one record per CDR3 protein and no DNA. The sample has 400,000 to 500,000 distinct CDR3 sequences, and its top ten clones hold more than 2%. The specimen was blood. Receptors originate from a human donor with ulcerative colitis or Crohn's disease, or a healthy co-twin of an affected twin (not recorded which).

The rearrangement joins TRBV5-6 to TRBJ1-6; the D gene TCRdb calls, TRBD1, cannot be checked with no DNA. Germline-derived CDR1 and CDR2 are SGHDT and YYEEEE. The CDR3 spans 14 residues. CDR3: CASSYPTGNSPLHF.

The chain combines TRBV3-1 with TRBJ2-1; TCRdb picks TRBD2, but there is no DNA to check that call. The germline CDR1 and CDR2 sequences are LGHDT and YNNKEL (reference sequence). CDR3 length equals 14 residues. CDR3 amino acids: CASSQVGRAGEQFF.

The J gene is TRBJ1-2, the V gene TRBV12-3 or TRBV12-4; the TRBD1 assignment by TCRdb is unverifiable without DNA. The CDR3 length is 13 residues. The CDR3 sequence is CASTRDRGKGYTF.